What follows are 21 T cell receptor beta chains derived from one specimen sequenced in a study of metastatic and nonmetastatic thyroid tumors. TCRdb re-analyzed the PCR reads through MiXCR. The sample contains 13,000 or so clones, around 25% of which appear only once. Until they underwent thyroid surgery, no patient had received any treatment. The source material was adjacent normal tissue. The receptors here all came from a female donor with papillary thyroid cancer or a benign thyroid nodule (not recorded which). Some clones in this sample may be carry-over from other donors' samples.

This clone was seen repeatedly, ten times or more. The chain links TRBV3-1 to TRBJ2-7; 7 nucleotides agree with TRBD2. CDR1 is LGHDT and CDR2 is YNNKEL in the germline V gene (reference sequence). This CDR3 is built from 16 residues. Trimming at V came to 3 bases and at J to 1 base, leaving 9 bases not matched to a gene. CDR3 region: CASSQGPGLTSYEQYF. CDR3 nucleotides: TGTGCCAGCAGCCAGGGTCCGGGACTAACTTCCTACGAGCAGTACTTC.

This clone was seen a handful of times. The V call is TRBV6-1, the J call TRBJ2-3; TRBD1 matches 7 bases. Germline V gives CDR1 MNHNS, CDR2 SASEGT. This CDR3 is 14 amino acids long. V lost 5 bases to trimming and J lost 5 bases; unmatched junction nucleotides: 7. The CDR3 sequence: CASSLGGAKDTQYF. The CDR3 region has the DNA TGTGCCAGCAGTCTAGGGGGCGCGAAAGATACGCAGTATTTT.

The V and J genes are TRBV11-2 and TRBJ1-1; TRBD1 matches 8 bases. The CDR3 runs 15 residues. The trim removed 5 bases at V and 1 base at J, leaving 6 bases unmatched. Germline V lookup: CDR1 SGHAT, CDR2 FQNNGV. The CDR3 sequence: CASSRQGQENTEAFF. The DNA of the CDR3 is TGTGCCAGCAGCCGTCAGGGACAGGAGAACACTGAAGCTTTCTTT.

This clone qualifies as medium-sized (0.01 to 0.1%). The V call is TRBV11-3, the J call TRBJ2-1, with 7 bases fitting TRBD2. The CDR3 is 14 residues long. Germline CDR1 SGHNT, CDR2 YENEEA. V shed 5 bases and J 6 bases; nucleotides not matched to a gene: 7. The CDR3 sequence: CASSPAGLPNEQFF. CDR3 DNA sequence: TGTGCCAGCAGCCCAGCGGGACTACCCAATGAGCAGTTCTTC.

V gene TRBV30 combines with J gene TRBJ1-1; TRBD1 is a possible D gene (5 bases). Germline V gene sequence: CDR1 GTSNPN, CDR2 SVGIG (reference sequence). The CDR3 is 16 residues long. CDR3 in DNA: TGTGTCTGTAGTGTAATCGCTCCTACAGGTTTGGGTGAAGCTTTCTTT. Encoded protein: CVCSVIAPTGLGEAFF. Using reference TRBV30 and TRBJ1-1 for the parts outside the CDR3, the full variable domain is SQTIHQWPATLVQPVGSPLSLECTVEGTSNPNLYWYRQAAGRGLQLLFYSVGIGQISSEVPQNLSASRPQDRQFILSSKKLLLSDSGFYLCVCSVIAPTGLGEAFFGQGTRLTVV.

This clone was recorded at least ten times. This rearrangement joins TRBV19 to TRBJ2-1, with 10 bases lining up with TRBD2. The junction had 6 bases not matched to a gene; V was cut back by 6 bases and J by 7 bases. The CDR3 spans 14 residues. Germline V gene lookup returns CDR1 LNHDA and CDR2 SQIVND (reference sequence). CDR3 in amino acids: CASSPSGSWNEQFF. In DNA, the CDR3 is TGTGCCAGTAGCCCTAGCGGGAGCTGGAATGAGCAGTTCTTC.

The gene calls are TRBV14 and TRBJ2-5; D gene ambiguous. Per germline, CDR1 SGHDN and CDR2 FVKESK. CDR3 length: 18 amino acids. V shed 4 bases and J shed 5 bases, with 26 bases lying between them. In DNA form, the CDR3 reads TGTGCCAGCAGCCCGGGTCAAAGTGACTCCTTATTAGGTGAGACCCAGTACTTC. This encodes CASSPGQSDSLLGETQYF. Supplemented by reference TRBV14 and TRBJ2-5, the full variable domain reads EAGVTQFPSHSVIEKGQTVTLRCDPISGHDNLYWYRRVMGKEIKFLLHFVKESKQDESGMPNNRFLAERTGGTYSTLKVQPAELEDSGVYFCASSPGQSDSLLGETQYFGPGTRLLVL.

This clone was counted between two and nine times. The DNA is omitted, as the CDR3 cannot be located on it reliably, and the CDR3 follows TCRdb's listing. This chain uses TRBV6-1 with TRBJ1-2; TRBD1 is the table's D call, not checked against the DNA. Looked up from germline, CDR1 is MNHNS and CDR2 is SASEGT. The CDR3 is made up of 13 amino acids, end residues included. CDR3 residues: CAILDRGNYGCTF.

The rearrangement links TRBV5-1 to TRBJ1-4; TRBD1 might be the D (5 bases). Trimming removed 2 bases from V and 4 bases from J, with 9 bases in between. The CDR3 runs 14 residues. Looked up from germline, CDR1 is SGHRS and CDR2 is YFSETQ. In nucleotides, the CDR3 is TGCGCCAGCAGCTTTGGGGGAGATAATGAAAAACTGTTTTTT. It specifies CASSFGGDNEKLFF.

This clone is labeled medium-sized. The chain joins TRBV27 to TRBJ1-1, with D possibly TRBD1 on 6 matching bases. V lost 3 bases and J lost 1, with 12 bases in between. CDR3 size: 15 residues. Germline CDR1 MNHEY, CDR2 SMNVEV (reference sequence). For the CDR3, the DNA is TGTGCCAGCAGTTTCCAAGGGGGGTGGAACACTGAAGCTTTCTTT. This gives the protein CASSFQGGWNTEAFF.

The chain couples TRBV7-3 to TRBJ2-2; maybe TRBD1 (5 bases). V was trimmed by 7 bases and J by 6 bases, leaving 9 bases between them. Germline CDR1 SGHTA, CDR2 FQGTGA. This CDR3 is built from 12 residues. CDR3 amino acids: CASTPGPGELFF. The CDR3 nucleotides are TGTGCCAGCACCCCAGGGCCCGGGGAGCTGTTTTTT.

A few counts support this clone. This chain joins TRBV3-1 and TRBJ2-7, with TRBD1 matching 8 bases. J lost 2 bases, V lost 6 bases, and 3 bases had no gene match. The CDR3 has 13 residues. The V gene's germline CDR1 is LGHDT and CDR2 YNNKEL (reference sequence). Written as DNA, the CDR3 is TGTGCCAGCAGTCAGGACAGGGCCTACGAGCAGTACTTC. Translated: CASSQDRAYEQYF.

J is TRBJ2-1 and V is TRBV20-1, with 8 nucleotides matching TRBD2. The CDR3 runs to 14 residues. The germline V gene has CDR1 DFQATT and CDR2 SNEGSKA (reference sequence). V lost 5 bases and J lost 0; bases outside the gene matches: 3. This chain's CDR3 is CSARSGSSYNEQFF. In nucleotides, the CDR3 is TGCAGTGCTCGCAGCGGGAGCTCCTACAATGAGCAGTTCTTC.

With respect to this clone: The junction departs from the called germline gene at one end, perhaps through a read error. The CDR3 nucleotides read TGTGCCAGCAGTTCTAGGGTTTATGACTACACCTTC. Translating it yields CASSSRVYDYTF. The chain uses TRBV6-5 and TRBJ1-2; D unresolved. In germline, CDR1 is MNHEY, CDR2 SVGAGI. The CDR3 loop spans 12 amino acids.

This clone rates as large. This chain links TRBV28 with TRBJ2-3; D is undetermined. V was clipped by 7 bases and J by 5 bases, with 10 bases between them. The CDR3 consists of 12 residues. Germline lookup yields CDR1 MDHEN and CDR2 SYDVKM. CDR3 residues: CASKSGEDTQYF. CDR3 nucleotides: TGTGCCAGCAAGTCTGGCGAAGATACGCAGTATTTT.

The chain couples TRBV7-2 to TRBJ1-3, with D unresolved. Per germline, CDR1 SGHTA and CDR2 FQGNSA. The ends were cut back, 0 bases at V and 0 bases at J, with 9 bases in the middle. This CDR3 comprises 16 residues. The CDR3 here is CASSLASAGSGNTIYF. DNA of the CDR3: TGTGCCAGCAGCTTAGCCAGTGCGGGCTCTGGAAACACCATATATTTT.

This clone was recorded a few times. V usage is TRBV27 and J usage is TRBJ1-2, with TRBD1 matching 7 bases. The germline CDR1 and CDR2 sequences are MNHEY and SMNVEV (reference sequence). Trimming removed 2 bases from V and 8 bases from J; junction bases left unmatched: 5. The CDR3 length is 13 residues. The CDR3 DNA sequence: TGTGCCAGCAGTTTAGGACAGGAGTGGGGCTACACCTTC. It yields the protein CASSLGQEWGYTF.

The chain has TRBV20-1 and TRBJ2-7; no reliable D call. Per germline, CDR1 DFQATT and CDR2 SNEGSKA (reference sequence). The CDR3 extends over 11 amino acids. V was cut by 5 bases and J by 5 bases, with 10 bases left in between. Here the CDR3 reads CSAGVLDEQYF. The DNA of the CDR3 is TGCAGTGCTGGGGTTCTTGACGAGCAGTACTTC.

V is TRBV20-1 and J is TRBJ2-7; unclear D gene. The germline CDR1 and CDR2 sequences are DFQATT and SNEGSKA (reference sequence). The CDR3 spans 12 residues. The V gene lost 3 bases and the J gene lost 2 bases, with 8 bases spanning the gap. The CDR3 reads CSASRLTYEQYF. The CDR3 nucleotides read TGCAGTGCTAGCCGCCTTACCTACGAGCAGTACTTC.

Relative to its sample, this clone is medium-sized. The chain employs TRBV6-1 and TRBJ2-7, with D perhaps matching TRBD1 (6 bases). This CDR3 has 15 amino acids. Germline CDR1 reads MNHNS; CDR2 reads SASEGT. Trimming pared 5 bases from V and 3 bases from J, leaving 17 bases between. The CDR3 coding sequence is TGTGCCAGCAGTTTGGGAACAGGGACCATCTACGAGCAGTACTTC. This encodes CASSLGTGTIYEQYF.

The V call is TRBV6-1, the J call TRBJ1-2, with D maybe TRBD1 (5 bases). The CDR3 extends over 13 amino acids. The V end lost 8 bases, the J end lost 2 bases, and 12 bases lay between the germline ends. Looked up from germline, CDR1 is MNHNS and CDR2 is SASEGT. This CDR3 is CASRTGFNYGYTF. The DNA of the CDR3 is TGTGCCAGCCGTACAGGCTTCAACTATGGCTACACCTTC.